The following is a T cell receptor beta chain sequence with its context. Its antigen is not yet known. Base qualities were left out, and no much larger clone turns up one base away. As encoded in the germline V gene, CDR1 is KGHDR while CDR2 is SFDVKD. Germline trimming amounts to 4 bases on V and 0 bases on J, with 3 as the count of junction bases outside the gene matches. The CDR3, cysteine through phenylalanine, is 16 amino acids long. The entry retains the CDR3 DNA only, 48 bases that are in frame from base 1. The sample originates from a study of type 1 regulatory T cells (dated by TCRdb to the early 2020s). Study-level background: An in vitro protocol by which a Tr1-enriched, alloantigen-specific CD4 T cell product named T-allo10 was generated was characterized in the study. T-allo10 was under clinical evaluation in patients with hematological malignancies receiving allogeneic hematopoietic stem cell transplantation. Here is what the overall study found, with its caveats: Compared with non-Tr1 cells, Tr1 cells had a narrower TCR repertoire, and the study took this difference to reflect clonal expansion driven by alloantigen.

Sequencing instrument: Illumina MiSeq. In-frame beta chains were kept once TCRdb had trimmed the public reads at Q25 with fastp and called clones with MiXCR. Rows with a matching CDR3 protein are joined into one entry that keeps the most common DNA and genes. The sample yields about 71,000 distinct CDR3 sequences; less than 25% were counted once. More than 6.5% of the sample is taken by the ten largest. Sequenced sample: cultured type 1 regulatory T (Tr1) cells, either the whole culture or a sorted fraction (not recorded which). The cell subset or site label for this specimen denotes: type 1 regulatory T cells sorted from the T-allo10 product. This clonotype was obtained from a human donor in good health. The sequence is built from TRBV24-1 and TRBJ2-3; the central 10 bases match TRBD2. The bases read TGTGCCACCAGTGACTTGACTAGCGGGAGCACAGATACGCAGTATTTT. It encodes CATSDLTSGSTDTQYF.